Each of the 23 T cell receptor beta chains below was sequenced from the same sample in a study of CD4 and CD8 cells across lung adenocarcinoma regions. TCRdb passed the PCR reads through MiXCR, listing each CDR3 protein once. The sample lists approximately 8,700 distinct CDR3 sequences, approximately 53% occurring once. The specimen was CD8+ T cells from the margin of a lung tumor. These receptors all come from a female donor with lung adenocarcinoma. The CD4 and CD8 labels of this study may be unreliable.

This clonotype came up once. The CDR3 nucleotides are TGTGCCAGCGGATCAGGGCCACACAATGAGCAGTACTTC. This sequence encodes CASGSGPHNEQYF. The J gene is TRBJ2-5, the V gene TRBV6-1, with a weak D call TRBD1 (5 bases). The CDR3 is 13 amino acids. The V end lost 8 bases, the J end lost 11 bases, and 21 bases lay between the germline ends. Germline lookup yields CDR1 MNHNS and CDR2 SASEGT.

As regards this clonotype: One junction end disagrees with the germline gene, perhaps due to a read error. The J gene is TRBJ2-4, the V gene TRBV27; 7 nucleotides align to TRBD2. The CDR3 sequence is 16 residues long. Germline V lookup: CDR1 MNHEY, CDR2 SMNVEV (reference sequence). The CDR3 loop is CASSRAGTGDTDIQYF. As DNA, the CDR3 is TGTGCCAGCAGCCGAGCGGGGACGGGAGACACAGATATTCAGTATTTC.

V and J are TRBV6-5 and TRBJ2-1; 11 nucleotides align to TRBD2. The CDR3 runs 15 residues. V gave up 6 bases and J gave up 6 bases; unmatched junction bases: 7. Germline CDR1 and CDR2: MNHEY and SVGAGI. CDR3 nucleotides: TGTGCCAGCAGATTCTCCGGGACTAGCGGCAATGAGCAGTTCTTC. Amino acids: CASRFSGTSGNEQFF.

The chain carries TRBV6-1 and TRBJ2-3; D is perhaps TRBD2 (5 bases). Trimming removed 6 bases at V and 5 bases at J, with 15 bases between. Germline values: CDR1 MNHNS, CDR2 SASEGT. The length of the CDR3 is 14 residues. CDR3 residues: CASRGMGAQDTQYF. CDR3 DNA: TGTGCCAGCAGGGGGATGGGAGCCCAAGATACGCAGTATTTT.

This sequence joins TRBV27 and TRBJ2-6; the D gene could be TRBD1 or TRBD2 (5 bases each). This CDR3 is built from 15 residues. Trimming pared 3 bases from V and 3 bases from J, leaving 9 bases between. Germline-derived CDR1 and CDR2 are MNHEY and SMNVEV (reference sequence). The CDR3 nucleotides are TGTGCCAGCAGTTTTCTGGGGGTTGGGGCCAACGTCCTGACTTTC. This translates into CASSFLGVGANVLTF. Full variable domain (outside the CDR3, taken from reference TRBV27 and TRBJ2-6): EAQVTQNPRYLITVTGKKLTVTCSQNMNHEYMSWYRQDPGLGLRQIYYSMNVEVTDKGDVPEGYKVSRKEKRNFPLILESPSPNQTSLYFCASSFLGVGANVLTFGAGSRLTVL.

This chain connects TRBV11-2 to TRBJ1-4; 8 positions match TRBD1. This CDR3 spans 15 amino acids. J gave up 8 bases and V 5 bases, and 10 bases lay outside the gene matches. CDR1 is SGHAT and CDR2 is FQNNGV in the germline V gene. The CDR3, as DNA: TGTGCCAGCAGCCAGGGGGCAGGGGCTGGCGAAAAACTGTTTTTT. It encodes CASSQGAGAGEKLFF.

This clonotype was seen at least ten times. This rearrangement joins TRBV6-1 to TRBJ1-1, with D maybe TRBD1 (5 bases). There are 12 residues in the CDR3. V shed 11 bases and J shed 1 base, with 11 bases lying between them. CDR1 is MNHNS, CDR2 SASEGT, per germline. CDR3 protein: CAVRVKNTEAFF. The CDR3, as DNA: TGTGCCGTCAGGGTTAAGAACACTGAAGCTTTCTTT.

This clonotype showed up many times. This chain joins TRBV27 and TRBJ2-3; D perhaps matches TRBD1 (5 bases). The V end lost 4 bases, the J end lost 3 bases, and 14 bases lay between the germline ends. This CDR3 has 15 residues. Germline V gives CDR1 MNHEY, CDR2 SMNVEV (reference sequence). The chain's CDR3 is CASSYAGPETDTQYF. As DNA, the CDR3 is TGTGCCAGCAGTTACGCAGGGCCTGAAACAGATACGCAGTATTTT.

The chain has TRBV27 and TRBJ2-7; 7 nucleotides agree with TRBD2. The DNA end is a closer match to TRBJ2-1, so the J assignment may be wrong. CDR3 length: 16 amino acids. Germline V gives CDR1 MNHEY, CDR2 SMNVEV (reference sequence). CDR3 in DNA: TGTGCCAGCAGTTCGGGCCGACTAGCAGGCTACAATGAGCAGTTCTTC. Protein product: CASSSGRLAGYNEQFF.

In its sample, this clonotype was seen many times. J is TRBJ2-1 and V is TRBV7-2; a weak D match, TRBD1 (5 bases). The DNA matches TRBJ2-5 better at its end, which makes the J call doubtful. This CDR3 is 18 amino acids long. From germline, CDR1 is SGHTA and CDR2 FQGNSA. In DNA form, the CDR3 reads TGTGCCAGCAGCTTAGCGAGACAGACCCTCAAAGGTCAAGAGACCCAGTACTTC. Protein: CASSLARQTLKGQETQYF.

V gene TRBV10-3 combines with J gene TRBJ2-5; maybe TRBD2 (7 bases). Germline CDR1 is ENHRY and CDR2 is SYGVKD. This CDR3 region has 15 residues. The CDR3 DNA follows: TGTTGCGCGGGGCGCGGGGGCGGTGACCAAGAGACCCAGTACTTC. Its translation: CCAGRGGGDQETQYF.

CDR3 residues: CASSLAGTGGAFQYF. As DNA, the CDR3 is TGTGCCAGCAGTTTAGCCGGGACAGGGGGCGCGTTTCAGTACTTC. The rearrangement links TRBV27 to TRBJ2-1; the match to TRBD1 covers 12 bases. The last part of the DNA fits TRBJ2-4 better; the J call may be wrong. The CDR3 covers 15 residues. From germline, CDR1 is MNHEY and CDR2 SMNVEV (reference sequence).

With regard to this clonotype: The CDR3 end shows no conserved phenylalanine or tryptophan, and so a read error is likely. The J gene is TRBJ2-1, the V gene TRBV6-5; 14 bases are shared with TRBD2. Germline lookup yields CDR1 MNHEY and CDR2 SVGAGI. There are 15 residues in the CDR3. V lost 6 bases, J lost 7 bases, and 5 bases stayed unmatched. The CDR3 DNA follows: TGTGCCAGCAGCTCTCGACTAGCGGGAGGGAATGAGCAGTTCTCC. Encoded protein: CASSSRLAGGNEQFS.

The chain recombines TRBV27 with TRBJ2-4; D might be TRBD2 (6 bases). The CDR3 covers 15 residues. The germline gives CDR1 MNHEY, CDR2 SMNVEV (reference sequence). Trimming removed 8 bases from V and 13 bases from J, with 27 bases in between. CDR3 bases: TGTGCCAGCGGCTCGGGGGTGGGAGCCAAAGATACGCAGTACTTC. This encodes CASGSGVGAKDTQYF.

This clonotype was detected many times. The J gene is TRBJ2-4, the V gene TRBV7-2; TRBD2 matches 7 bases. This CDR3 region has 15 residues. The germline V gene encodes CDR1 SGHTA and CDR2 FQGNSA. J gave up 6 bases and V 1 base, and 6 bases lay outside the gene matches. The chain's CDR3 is CASSLDWGGPNIQYF. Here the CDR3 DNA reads TGTGCCAGCAGCTTAGATTGGGGGGGACCAAACATTCAGTACTTC.

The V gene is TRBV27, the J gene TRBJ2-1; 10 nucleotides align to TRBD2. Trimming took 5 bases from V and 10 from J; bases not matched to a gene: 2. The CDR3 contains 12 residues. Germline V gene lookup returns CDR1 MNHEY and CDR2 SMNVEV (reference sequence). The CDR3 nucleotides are TGTGCCAGCAGTAAACTAGCGGGGGAGCAGTTCTTC. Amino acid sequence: CASSKLAGEQFF.

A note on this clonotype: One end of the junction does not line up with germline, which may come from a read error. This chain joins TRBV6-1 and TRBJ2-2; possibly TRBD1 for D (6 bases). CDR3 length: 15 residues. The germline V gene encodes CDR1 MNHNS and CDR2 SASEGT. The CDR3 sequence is CASRRWTVNTEALYF. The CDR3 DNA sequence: TGTGCCAGCAGGCGCTGGACAGTGAACACCGAGGCGCTGTATTTT.

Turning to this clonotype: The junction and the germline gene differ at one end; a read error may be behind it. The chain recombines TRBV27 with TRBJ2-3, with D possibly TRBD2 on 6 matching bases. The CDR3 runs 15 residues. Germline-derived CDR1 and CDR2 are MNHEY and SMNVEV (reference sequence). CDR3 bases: TGTGCCAGCAGGCAGCGGGTAGGACTCAAAAACACGCAGTATTTC. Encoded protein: CASRQRVGLKNTQYF.

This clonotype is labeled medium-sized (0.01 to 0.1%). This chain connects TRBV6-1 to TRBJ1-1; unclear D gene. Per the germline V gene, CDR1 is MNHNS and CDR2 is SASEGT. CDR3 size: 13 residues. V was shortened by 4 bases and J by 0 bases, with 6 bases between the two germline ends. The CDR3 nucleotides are TGTGCCAGCAGTGGACAAATGAACACTGAAGCTTTCTTT. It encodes CASSGQMNTEAFF.

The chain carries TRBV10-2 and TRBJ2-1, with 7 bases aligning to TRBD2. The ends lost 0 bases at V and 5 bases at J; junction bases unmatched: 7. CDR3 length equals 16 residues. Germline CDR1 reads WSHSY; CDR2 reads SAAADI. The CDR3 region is CASSESSGEINNEQFF. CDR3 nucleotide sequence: TGCGCCAGCAGTGAGTCCAGCGGGGAGATCAACAATGAGCAGTTCTTC.

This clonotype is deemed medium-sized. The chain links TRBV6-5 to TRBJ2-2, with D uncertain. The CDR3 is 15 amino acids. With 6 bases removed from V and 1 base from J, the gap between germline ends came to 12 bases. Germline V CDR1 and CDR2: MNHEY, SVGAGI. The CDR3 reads CASRIKWGNTGELFF. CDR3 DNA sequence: TGTGCCAGCAGAATCAAGTGGGGGAACACCGGGGAGCTGTTTTTT.

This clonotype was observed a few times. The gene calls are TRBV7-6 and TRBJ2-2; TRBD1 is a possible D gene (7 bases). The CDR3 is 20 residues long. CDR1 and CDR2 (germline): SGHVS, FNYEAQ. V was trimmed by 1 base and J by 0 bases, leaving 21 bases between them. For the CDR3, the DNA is TGTGCCAGCAGCTTAGAGGGGGCAGAGCGTGGGACTGCGAACACCGGGGAGCTGTTTTTT. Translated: CASSLEGAERGTANTGELFF.

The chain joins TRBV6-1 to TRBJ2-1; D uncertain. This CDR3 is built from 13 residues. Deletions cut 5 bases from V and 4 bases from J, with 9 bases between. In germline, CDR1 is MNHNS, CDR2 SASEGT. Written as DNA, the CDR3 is TGTGCCAGCAGTCCCCACCTTTACAATGAGCAGTTCTTC. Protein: CASSPHLYNEQFF.